This T cell receptor beta chain emerged from a study of graft-versus-host responses after intestinal transplantation. Study details: Each transplant was multivisceral, liver-intestinal, or isolated intestinal. Every recipient underwent anti-thymocyte globulin induction, then tacrolimus and steroids for around three years. General study results and limits: Individuals carrying graft-donor T cell macrochimerism showed high graft-versus-host to host-versus-graft clonal ratios in allografts.

In its sample, this clone was seen once. Its target is not known. CDR1 and CDR2 (germline): SGDLS, YYNGEE. The length of the CDR3 is 14 residues. Germline trimming cut 0 bases from V and 3 bases from J; bases unmatched to any gene: 0. This table comes from immunoSEQ multiplex PCR, and its TCRdb copy is limited to in-frame clones, with some not included. The sample has around 95,000 clones; about 90% are singletons. Sequenced material: unstimulated CD4+ T cells sorted from spleen or lymph node cells, taken before transplant. J is TRBJ1-2 and V is TRBV9; 9 bases align to TRBD1. The clonotype comes from a human donor who was the organ donor for an intestinal transplant. This CDR3 is CASSVGTGDYGYTF. The CDR3 bases are TGTGCCAGCAGCGTAGGGACAGGGGACTATGGCTACACCTTC.